This T cell receptor (beta chain) was captured in a study of siplizumab effects on memory and regulatory T cells. This clone qualifies as medium-sized (0.01 to 0.1%). TCRdb's copy holds only in-frame clones and misses some; the assay was immunoSEQ multiplex PCR. The table shows about 87,000 clones, with 70% to 90% occurring only once. There are 15 residues in the CDR3. After removal of 8 bases from V and 7 bases from J, the junction contained 13 bases not matched to a gene. Looked up from germline, CDR1 is LNHDA and CDR2 is SQIVND (reference sequence). This chain connects TRBV19 to TRBJ1-2, with 10 bases fitting TRBD1. The TCR was taken from a human donor in good health. The sample taken for sequencing was CD4+ T cells sorted from blood. CDR3 amino acids: CASQRDRGFPAGYTF. CDR3 nucleotide sequence: TGTGCCAGTCAACGGGACAGGGGTTTTCCGGCTGGCTACACCTTC.